The subject of this entry is one TCR beta chain. The entry originates in a study of blood T cell repertoires in COVID-19. Study as a whole: There were acute and convalescent COVID-19 samples, and they came from the United States, Italy and Spain. Sources were T cells, B-cell-depleted T cells, or PBMCs; the material itself was cDNA or gDNA.

Original methodology: How many nucleated cells were present was estimated from reference gene primer amplification. Sequenced by immunoSEQ multiplex PCR; TCRdb stores in-frame clones only, minus some. V, J and clone size derive from that table, while D and trimming were established from the DNA sequence. The profile shows under 250,000 clones, 83% of them singletons. Germline V gene sequence: CDR1 MGHRA, CDR2 YSYEKL. The CDR3 sequence is 12 residues long. The V end was cut by 6 bases, the J end by 6 bases, with 11 bases between. This clonotype originated in a woman in her 70s with active or convalescent COVID-19. Sequencing was performed on peripheral blood. This chain uses TRBV4-1 with TRBJ1-1, with a weak D call TRBD1 (6 bases). CDR3 DNA: TGCGCCAGCAGTAAACAGGGAGCTGAAGCTTTCTTT. This encodes CASSKQGAEAFF.